These 31 T cell receptor beta chains originate from one sample sequenced in a study of blood T cell repertoires in COVID-19 (dated by TCRdb to the early 2020s). Libraries were built with the immunoSEQ multiplex PCR assay. TCRdb mirrors the immuneACCESS table, restricted to in-frame sequences. Some clones are absent from its copies; in checked studies, under half trace to an unresolved V gene, and the reason for the others is unknown. This sample has just over 95,000 clones in its table, and 81% of those were observed once. Clones ranked in the top ten supply 4.1% of the sample. Sequencing used peripheral blood. The receptors derive from a man aged 55 to 70 with acute or convalescent COVID-19.

The CDR3 region has the DNA TGTGCCAGCAGCGGGACTGGGAGTGTGTGGGGGGAGCAGTTCTTC. Protein: CASSGTGSVWGEQFF. The V gene is TRBV11-3, the J gene TRBJ2-1; D is possibly TRBD2 (6 bases). This CDR3 spans 15 amino acids. V shed 5 bases and J shed 10 bases, with 21 bases lying between them. Germline CDR1 reads SGHNT; CDR2 reads YENEEA. Filled out from reference TRBV11-3 and TRBJ2-1, the complete variable domain reads EAGVVQSPRYKIIEKKQPVAFWCNPISGHNTLYWYLQNLGQGPELLIRYENEEAVDDSQLPKDRFSAERLKGVDSTLKIQPAELGDSAVYLCASSGTGSVWGEQFFGPGTRLTVL.

The rearrangement links TRBV11-1 to TRBJ1-1; the D is unclear. The V and J ends lost 3 bases and 1 base respectively, with 9 bases between them. The CDR3 sequence is 14 residues long. CDR1 is SGHAT, CDR2 FQDESV, per germline (reference sequence). CDR3 sequence reads: CASSFQASNTEAFF. The CDR3 nucleotides read TGTGCCAGCAGCTTCCAGGCCTCGAACACTGAAGCTTTCTTT.

The chain links TRBV9 to TRBJ2-3; 8 bases line up with TRBD2. V was pared by 2 bases and J by 0 bases, with 2 bases of the junction left unmatched. The V gene's germline CDR1 is SGDLS and CDR2 YYNGEE. This CDR3 is 15 amino acids long. This CDR3 reads CASSVSGASTDTQYF. CDR3 bases: TGTGCCAGCAGCGTTAGCGGGGCTAGCACAGATACGCAGTATTTT.

In its sample, this clone was seen once. This chain links TRBV7-2 with TRBJ2-1; no definite D call. There are 12 residues in the CDR3. From germline, CDR1 is SGHTA and CDR2 FQGNSA. Between the trimmed V and J ends, which lost 7 bases and 6 bases, there was a span of 10 bases. The CDR3 loop reads CASTPERNEQFF. The CDR3 coding sequence is TGTGCCAGCACCCCGGAGCGCAATGAGCAGTTCTTC.

This chain uses TRBV30 with TRBJ1-2; D not certain. CDR3 size: 13 residues. V lost 2 bases and J 4 bases, leaving 11 bases between the germline ends. CDR1 and CDR2 (germline): GTSNPN, SVGIG (reference sequence). The CDR3 sequence: CAWSSSVSYGYTF. In nucleotides, the CDR3 is TGTGCCTGGAGTTCCTCGGTGAGCTATGGCTACACCTTC.

The table lists this clone with many counts. The genes are TRBV5-8 and TRBJ2-2; 9 bases are shared with TRBD1. CDR1 SGHTS and CDR2 YDEGEE come from the germline V gene. Trimming removed 5 bases from V and 3 bases from J; junction bases left unmatched: 5. CDR3 length: 15 residues. The CDR3 DNA reads TGTGCCAGCAGTCCGGGACAGGGTTACACCGGGGAGCTGTTTTTT. Its protein product is CASSPGQGYTGELFF.

The chain couples TRBV5-1 to TRBJ2-5; 15 bases align to TRBD2. The germline CDR1 and CDR2 sequences are SGHRS and YFSETQ. Trimming at V came to 2 bases and at J to 4 bases, leaving 9 bases not matched to a gene. The CDR3 has 18 residues. CDR3 in amino acids: CASSFGTSGGYRRETQYF. CDR3 nucleotides: TGCGCCAGCAGCTTCGGGACTAGCGGGGGGTATCGACGAGAGACCCAGTACTTC.

Concerning this clone: One end of the junction fails to match germline, which may point to a read error. The V and J genes are TRBV6-5 and TRBJ1-5, with 8 nucleotides matching TRBD1. The CDR3 is 14 amino acids. Germline values: CDR1 MNHEY, CDR2 SVGAGI. The CDR3 is CASSHSDRASPQHF. As DNA, the CDR3 is TGTGCCAGCAGTCACTCGGACAGGGCCTCGCCCCAGCATTTT.

This chain connects TRBV6-6 to TRBJ2-3, with 7 bases matching TRBD2. Trimming removed 7 bases from V and 3 bases from J; junction bases left unmatched: 7. CDR3 size: 14 residues. Germline CDR1 reads MNHNY; CDR2 reads SVGAGI (reference sequence). CDR3 DNA: TGTGCCAGCATTCCGGGAGGCTTAACAGATACGCAGTATTTT. Protein: CASIPGGLTDTQYF.

This clone has only a few counts. The chain uses TRBV25-1 and TRBJ1-2; D call uncertain. In germline, CDR1 is MGHDK, CDR2 SYGVNS. The CDR3 is 13 residues long. Trimming took 6 bases from V and 7 from J, leaving 15 bases between them. The CDR3 reads CASSPPGWFGYTF. CDR3 sequence (DNA): TGTGCCAGCAGCCCACCGGGGTGGTTTGGCTACACCTTC.

This chain links TRBV6-2 or TRBV6-3 with TRBJ1-3; TRBD1 is a possible D gene (6 bases). Germline V gives CDR1 MNHEY, CDR2 SVGEGT. The CDR3 runs to 16 residues. The V gene lost 5 bases and the J gene lost 0 bases, with 14 bases spanning the gap. The CDR3 DNA is TGTGCCAGCAGTGGCAGGGGACGCTACTCTGGAAACACCATATATTTT. It encodes CASSGRGRYSGNTIYF.

The chain has TRBV3-1 (or the pseudogene TRBV3-2) and TRBJ1-5, with 8 bases lining up with TRBD1. Germline CDR1 is LGHDT and CDR2 is YNNKEL (reference sequence). Germline trimming cut 1 base from V and 5 bases from J; bases unmatched to any gene: 4. CDR3 size: 15 residues. CDR3 region: CASSQGGQEHQPQHF. The CDR3 DNA follows: TGTGCCAGCAGCCAAGGGGGACAGGAGCATCAGCCCCAGCATTTT.

This chain uses TRBV2 with TRBJ1-1, with TRBD1 identical over 7 bases. Germline CDR1 reads SNHLY; CDR2 reads FYNNEI. This CDR3 region has 13 residues. V shed 8 bases and J 2 bases; nucleotides not matched to a gene: 5. CDR3 nucleotides: TGTGCCAGCCGTGCAGGGGGAAACACTGAAGCTTTCTTT. Encoded protein: CASRAGGNTEAFF.

This clone has only a few counts. The chain joins TRBV10-3 to TRBJ2-7; tentative D call: TRBD1 (6 bases). CDR3 size: 12 residues. Germline CDR1 is ENHRY and CDR2 is SYGVKD. V lost 10 bases and J lost 0, with 10 bases in between. CDR3: CATRQDSYEQYV. CDR3 nucleotides: TGTGCCACTAGACAGGACTCCTACGAGCAGTACGTC.

The chain is built from TRBV9 and TRBJ2-1; 11 nucleotides agree with TRBD2. CDR3 size: 15 residues. Per germline, CDR1 SGDLS and CDR2 YYNGEE. V dropped 2 bases and J dropped 4; count of bases not matched to a gene: 2. CDR3 sequence (DNA): TGTGCCAGCAGCGTGACTAGCGGGGCTTACAATGAGCAGTTCTTC. Its protein is CASSVTSGAYNEQFF.

This clone was detected once. J is TRBJ2-3 and V is TRBV10-3; D call uncertain. V was shortened by 0 bases and J by 1 base, with 14 bases between the two germline ends. This CDR3 comprises 17 residues. CDR1 is ENHRY, CDR2 SYGVKD, per germline. The CDR3 region has the DNA TGTGCCATCAGTGAGTCGAGTAAGATCGTAGGCACAGATACGCAGTATTTT. This translates into CAISESSKIVGTDTQYF.

The J gene is TRBJ2-6, the V gene TRBV5-8; D is possibly TRBD1 (6 bases). This CDR3 is 15 amino acids long. In germline, CDR1 is SGHTS, CDR2 YDEGEE. V was cut by 3 bases and J by 1 base, with 8 bases left in between. The CDR3 bases are TGTGCCAGCAGCTCGGGGACATCTGGGGCCAACGTCCTGACTTTC. Encoded protein: CASSSGTSGANVLTF.

The CDR3, as DNA: TGTGCCAGCACCCTACAGGGCTTGTCCCTCCACTTT. It yields the protein CASTLQGLSLHF. The genes are TRBV28 and TRBJ1-6, with D possibly being TRBD1 (6 bases). V lost 7 bases to trimming and J lost 14 bases, with 15 bases between them. Germline lookup yields CDR1 MDHEN and CDR2 SYDVKM. The CDR3 loop spans 12 amino acids.

The V and J genes are TRBV27 and TRBJ1-2; D unresolved. Germline CDR1 and CDR2: MNHEY and SMNVEV (reference sequence). V was shortened by 3 bases and J by 0 bases, with 11 bases between the two germline ends. The CDR3 is 15 residues long. Written as DNA, the CDR3 is TGTGCCAGCAGTTTTCGGGAGGACTCTAACTATGGCTACACCTTC. This encodes CASSFREDSNYGYTF.

The chain is built from TRBV5-1 and TRBJ2-2, with D perhaps matching TRBD2 (5 bases). Trimming took 4 bases from V and 9 from J, leaving 13 bases between them. The CDR3 sequence is 13 residues long. Germline-derived CDR1 and CDR2 are SGHRS and YFSETQ. DNA for the CDR3: TGCGCCAGCAGCCCGCCGGGGAGCCGGGAGCTGTTTTTT. Its translation: CASSPPGSRELFF.

The chain has TRBV11-3 and TRBJ2-1; TRBD1 aligns across 7 bases. The germline V gene has CDR1 SGHNT and CDR2 YENEEA. Unmatched junction bases numbered 5, after V lost 4 bases and J lost 5 bases. The CDR3 consists of 14 residues. The CDR3 DNA reads as TGTGCCAGCAGCTCCGGGACAGTAAACAATGAGCAGTTCTTC. As protein: CASSSGTVNNEQFF. The variable domain in full, with the rest retrieved from reference TRBV11-3 and TRBJ2-1, is EAGVVQSPRYKIIEKKQPVAFWCNPISGHNTLYWYLQNLGQGPELLIRYENEEAVDDSQLPKDRFSAERLKGVDSTLKIQPAELGDSAVYLCASSSGTVNNEQFFGPGTRLTVL.

This chain connects TRBV24-1 to TRBJ2-3; D might be TRBD1 (7 bases). The germline V gene has CDR1 KGHDR and CDR2 SFDVKD. The CDR3 totals 19 residues. V was clipped by 5 bases and J by 1 base, with 24 bases between them. The CDR3 coding sequence is TGTGCCACCAGTGGCGGGCGGAGGGGGCTGATATCGGGCACAGATACGCAGTATTTT. It translates to CATSGGRRGLISGTDTQYF.

The chain couples TRBV2 to TRBJ2-6, with D possibly TRBD2 on 5 matching bases. The germline V and J ends were trimmed by 2 bases and 0 bases, with 8 bases remaining between them. This CDR3 is built from 16 residues. Germline CDR1 and CDR2: SNHLY and FYNNEI. CDR3 protein: CASSELGSSGANVLTF. CDR3 nucleotides: TGTGCCAGCAGTGAATTGGGGAGCTCTGGGGCCAACGTCCTGACTTTC.

This rearrangement joins TRBV5-1 to TRBJ1-4; 8 bases line up with TRBD1. Per the germline V gene, CDR1 is SGHRS and CDR2 is YFSETQ. J gave up 0 bases and V 0 bases, and 4 bases lay outside the gene matches. This CDR3 has 17 residues. CDR3 coding DNA: TGCGCCAGCAGCTTGGGACAGGGGAGGGCAACTAATGAAAAACTGTTTTTT. It is translated as CASSLGQGRATNEKLFF. Using reference TRBV5-1 and TRBJ1-4 for the parts outside the CDR3, the full variable domain is KAGVTQTPRYLIKTRGQQVTLSCSPISGHRSVSWYQQTPGQGLQFLFEYFSETQRNKGNFPGRFSGRQFSNSRSEMNVSTLELGDSALYLCASSLGQGRATNEKLFFGSGTQLSVL.

The rearrangement uses TRBV7-2 and TRBJ2-7; 10 bases align to TRBD2. Germline V gene sequence: CDR1 SGHTA, CDR2 FQGNSA. V was clipped by 6 bases and J by 0 bases; unmatched bases: 5. CDR3 size: 15 residues. CDR3: CASRSAGGSSYEQYF. DNA for the CDR3: TGTGCCAGCAGGTCAGCGGGAGGGAGCTCCTACGAGCAGTACTTC.

The chain carries TRBV6-5 and TRBJ2-1, with D perhaps matching TRBD2 (5 bases). Per germline, CDR1 MNHEY and CDR2 SVGAGI. The CDR3 totals 14 residues. CDR3 loop: CAAGASSSYNEQFF. The CDR3 coding sequence is TGTGCGGCGGGCGCCTCAAGCTCCTACAATGAGCAGTTCTTC.

The rearrangement links TRBV5-6 to TRBJ2-7; TRBD2 agrees at 11 bases. Germline V gene data show CDR1 as SGHDT and CDR2 as YYEEEE. The CDR3 consists of 13 residues. Unmatched junction bases numbered 0, after V lost 2 bases and J lost 5 bases. CDR3 DNA: TGTGCCAGCAGCTTACTAGCGGGAGACGAGCAGTACGTC. It codes for CASSLLAGDEQYV.

The DNA of the CDR3 is TGTGCCAGCAGCCCCCAGGGGGCGAGTAACTATGGCTACACCTTC. This codes for CASSPQGASNYGYTF. The chain links TRBV11-3 to TRBJ1-2; TRBD1 agrees at 8 bases. Germline CDR1 reads SGHNT; CDR2 reads YENEEA. The CDR3 is made up of 15 amino acids. Losses at the gene ends were 5 bases for V and 1 base for J; bases not matched to a gene: 6.

The chain recombines TRBV3-1 (or the pseudogene TRBV3-2) with TRBJ1-5, with 7 bases that match TRBD1. The V gene's germline CDR1 is LGHDT and CDR2 YNNKEL (reference sequence). Trimming removed 6 bases from V and 2 bases from J; junction bases left unmatched: 1. CDR3 length equals 13 residues. The chain's CDR3 is CASSGQGNQPQHF. The CDR3 DNA sequence: TGTGCCAGCAGTGGACAGGGCAATCAGCCCCAGCATTTT.

The chain joins TRBV6-2 or TRBV6-3 to TRBJ1-2; 8 bases are a match to TRBD1. This CDR3 is 14 amino acids long. Germline lookup yields CDR1 MNHEY and CDR2 SVGEGT. Losses at the gene ends were 2 bases for V and 6 bases for J; bases not matched to a gene: 5. The CDR3 protein is CASSYTGGRDGYTF. DNA of the CDR3: TGTGCCAGCAGTTACACAGGGGGTAGGGATGGCTACACCTTC.

The genes are TRBV9 and TRBJ1-1; a possible D gene is TRBD1 (5 bases). The V gene's germline CDR1 is SGDLS and CDR2 YYNGEE. This CDR3 is 15 amino acids long. Trimming took 3 bases from V and 0 from J, leaving 12 bases between them. CDR3 sequence (DNA): TGTGCCAGCAGCGCTCCAGGGAATTTGAACACTGAAGCTTTCTTT. Its protein product is CASSAPGNLNTEAFF.